These 13 T cell receptor beta chains were all obtained from the same sample, sequenced in a study of T cells after yellow fever vaccination (dated by TCRdb to between 2017 and 2020). The treatment or condition label corresponds to: live attenuated yellow fever vaccine strain. The method was 5' RACE. Sequenced on an Illumina HiSeq 2500. TCRdb itself trimmed the public reads at Q25 with fastp, ran MiXCR and retained productive beta chains. Entries that share a CDR3 protein sequence are merged under the most common genes and DNA. In this sample the table shows approximately 31,000 distinct CDR3 sequences, roughly a tenth of which occur a single time. The biggest ten clones account for more than 10% of the sample. This material consisted of PBMCs, either bulk or a sorted T-cell subset (CD4+, CD8+, memory, or dextramer-sorted; not recorded which), taken less than 18 days after the first yellow fever vaccination. The receptors shown here come from a young man who received the YFV17D yellow fever vaccine.

The sample holds many counts of this clonotype. The rearrangement links TRBV2 to TRBJ1-5; D is perhaps TRBD1 (5 bases). The CDR3 contains 14 residues. Deletions cut 4 bases from V and 2 bases from J, with 9 bases between. CDR1 and CDR2 (germline): SNHLY, FYNNEI. CDR3 sequence reads: CASSARVGNQPQHF. The CDR3 DNA is TGTGCCAGCAGTGCCAGGGTAGGCAATCAGCCCCAGCATTTT. Full variable domain (rest looked up from reference TRBV2 and TRBJ1-5): EPEVTQTPSHQVTQMGQEVILRCVPISNHLYFYWYRQILGQKVEFLVSFYNNEISEKSEIFDDQFSVERPDGSNFTLKIRSTKLEDSAMYFCASSARVGNQPQHFGDGTRLSIL.

This clonotype was seen many times. The genes are TRBV5-4 and TRBJ1-4; TRBD1 aligns across 7 bases. The trim removed 3 bases at V and 3 bases at J, leaving 5 bases unmatched. Germline values: CDR1 SGHNT, CDR2 YYREEE (reference sequence). CDR3 length: 15 residues. As DNA, the CDR3 is TGTGCCAGCAGCTCCCGACAGGGACCTAATGAAAAACTGTTTTTT. Translating gives CASSSRQGPNEKLFF.

In its sample, this clonotype was seen many times. This chain links TRBV4-1 with TRBJ2-7; the D call may be TRBD1 or TRBD2 (5 bases each). The CDR3 totals 15 residues. Between the trimmed V and J ends, which lost 4 bases and 3 bases, there was a span of 16 bases. Germline loops: CDR1 MGHRA, CDR2 YSYEKL. CDR3 protein: CASSRDQNLGYEQYF. The CDR3 DNA reads TGCGCCAGCAGCCGGGACCAAAACTTAGGCTACGAGCAGTACTTC.

In its sample, this clonotype was seen many times. The rearrangement links TRBV3-1 to TRBJ1-1; D remains unclear. Germline-derived CDR1 and CDR2 are LGHDT and YNNKEL (reference sequence). The CDR3 consists of 12 residues. V was cut by 3 bases and J by 10 bases, with 12 bases left in between. The CDR3 sequence is CASSQVPSGAFF. The CDR3 region has the DNA TGTGCCAGCAGCCAGGTACCTAGTGGAGCTTTCTTT. Based on the CDR3 plus reference TRBV3-1 and TRBJ1-1, the full variable domain is DTAVSQTPKYLVTQMGNDKSIKCEQNLGHDTMYWYKQDSKKFLKIMFSYNNKELIINETVPNRFSPKSPDKAHLNLHINSLELGDSAVYFCASSQVPSGAFFGQGTRLTVV.

V gene TRBV6-5 combines with J gene TRBJ1-6; no clear D. The germline V gene encodes CDR1 MNHEY and CDR2 SVGAGI. Deletions cut 0 bases from V and 9 bases from J, with 15 bases between. The CDR3 contains 16 residues. The CDR3 here is CASSYSVAEFGSPLHF. Written as DNA, the CDR3 is TGTGCCAGCAGTTACTCCGTCGCGGAATTCGGTTCACCCCTCCACTTT.

Turning to this clonotype: It may be a read error: a sequence one base away is much more abundant. The rearrangement joins TRBV24-1 to TRBJ2-1; D gene unclear. This CDR3 contains 11 residues. From germline, CDR1 is KGHDR and CDR2 SFDVKD. CDR3 loop: CATSYLREQFF. Here the CDR3 DNA reads TGTGCCACCAGTTATTTGCGTGAGCAGTTCTTC.

There are many counts of this clonotype. The V gene is TRBV7-2, the J gene TRBJ2-2, with D perhaps being TRBD1 or TRBD2 (6 bases each). This CDR3 is built from 16 residues. Trimming took 0 bases from V and 7 from J, leaving 15 bases between them. Germline loops: CDR1 SGHTA, CDR2 FQGNSA. The chain's CDR3 is CASSLARGALVGELFF. CDR3 bases: TGTGCCAGCAGCTTAGCGAGGGGGGCTCTAGTCGGGGAGCTGTTTTTT.

This clonotype was seen repeatedly, ten times or more. The gene calls are TRBV27 and TRBJ2-3; 8 positions agree with TRBD1. From germline, CDR1 is MNHEY and CDR2 SMNVEV (reference sequence). With 5 bases clipped from V and 3 bases from J, the junction kept 4 bases outside the gene matches. The CDR3 loop spans 14 amino acids. The DNA for the CDR3 is TGTGCCAGCAGTCTACGGACAGGGACAGATACGCAGTATTTT. Translating gives CASSLRTGTDTQYF.

This clonotype has at least ten counts. The rearrangement links TRBV3-1 to TRBJ1-5; maybe TRBD1 (6 bases). The V end lost 5 bases, the J end lost 0 bases, and 14 bases lay between the germline ends. The germline V gene has CDR1 LGHDT and CDR2 YNNKEL (reference sequence). CDR3 length equals 16 residues. CDR3 sequence (DNA): TGTGCCAGCAGCTTCGGGACACAGTATAGCAATCAGCCCCAGCATTTT. Amino acid sequence: CASSFGTQYSNQPQHF.

The table lists this clonotype with many counts. This chain links TRBV5-4 with TRBJ2-7; TRBD1 is a possible D gene (5 bases). In germline, CDR1 is SGHNT, CDR2 YYREEE (reference sequence). The CDR3 runs to 16 residues. The germline V and J ends were trimmed by 2 bases and 1 base, with 16 bases remaining between them. CDR3 nucleotides: TGTGCCAGCAGCTTTGGGTTTGACAGCCCATCCTACGAGCAGTACTTC. As protein: CASSFGFDSPSYEQYF. Together with reference TRBV5-4 and TRBJ2-7, the CDR3 gives the full variable domain: ETGVTQSPTHLIKTRGQQVTLRCSSQSGHNTVSWYQQALGQGPQFIFQYYREEENGRGNFPPRFSGLQFPNYSSELNVNALELDDSALYLCASSFGFDSPSYEQYFGPGTRLTVT.

This clonotype was detected ten times or more. The rearrangement uses TRBV5-1 and TRBJ2-3; the D gene is possibly TRBD1 (6 bases). Germline V lookup: CDR1 SGHRS, CDR2 YFSETQ. The CDR3 is made up of 16 amino acids. V lost 0 bases to trimming and J lost 3 bases, with 14 bases between them. The chain's CDR3 is CASSLGQVTGTDTQYF. CDR3 sequence (DNA): TGCGCCAGCAGCTTGGGACAGGTAACCGGGACAGATACGCAGTATTTT.

This clonotype was observed many times. This sequence joins TRBV29-1 and TRBJ2-3; D remains unclear. The CDR3 has 13 residues. Trimming removed 3 bases from V and 3 bases from J, with 10 bases in between. CDR1 SQVTM and CDR2 ANQGSEA come from the germline V gene. This CDR3 is CSVDPPETDTQYF. As DNA, the CDR3 is TGCAGCGTTGATCCCCCAGAGACAGATACGCAGTATTTT.

This clonotype was counted many times. This chain uses TRBV4-1 with TRBJ2-2; D tentatively reads TRBD1 or TRBD2 (5 bases each). The CDR3 is 14 residues long. CDR1 is MGHRA and CDR2 is YSYEKL in the germline V gene. The V gene lost 4 bases and the J gene lost 2 bases, with 8 bases spanning the gap. The CDR3 nucleotides read TGCGCCAGCAGCCGGGACGGAAACACCGGGGAGCTGTTTTTT. It is translated as CASSRDGNTGELFF.